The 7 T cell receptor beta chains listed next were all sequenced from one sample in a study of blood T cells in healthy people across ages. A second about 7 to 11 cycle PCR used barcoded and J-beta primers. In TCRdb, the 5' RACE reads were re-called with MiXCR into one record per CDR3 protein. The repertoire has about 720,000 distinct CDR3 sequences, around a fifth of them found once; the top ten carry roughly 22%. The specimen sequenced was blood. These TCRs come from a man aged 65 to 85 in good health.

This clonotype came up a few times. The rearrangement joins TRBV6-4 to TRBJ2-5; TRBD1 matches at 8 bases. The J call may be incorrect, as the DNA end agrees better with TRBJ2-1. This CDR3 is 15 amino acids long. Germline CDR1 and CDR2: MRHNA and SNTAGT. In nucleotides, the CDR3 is TGTGCCAGCAGTGATTGGGACAGGTCCCCCAATGAGCAGTTCTTC. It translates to CASSDWDRSPNEQFF.

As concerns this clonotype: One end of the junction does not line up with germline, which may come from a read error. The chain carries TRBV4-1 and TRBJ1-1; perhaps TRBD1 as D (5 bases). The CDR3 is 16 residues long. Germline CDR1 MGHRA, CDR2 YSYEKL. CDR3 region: CASTQDPRVEGTEAFF. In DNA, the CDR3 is TGCGCCAGCACCCAAGATCCCAGGGTGGAGGGCACTGAAGCTTTCTTT.

The CDR3 region is CSARRPTSTDTQYF. CDR3 sequence (DNA): TGCAGTGCTAGACGACCCACTAGCACAGATACGCAGTATTTT. The rearrangement links TRBV20-1 to TRBJ2-3; D remains unclear. Trimming stripped 2 bases from V and 0 bases from J, with 9 bases between. The CDR3 is made up of 14 amino acids. CDR1 and CDR2 from the germline V gene are DFQATT and SNEGSKA (reference sequence).

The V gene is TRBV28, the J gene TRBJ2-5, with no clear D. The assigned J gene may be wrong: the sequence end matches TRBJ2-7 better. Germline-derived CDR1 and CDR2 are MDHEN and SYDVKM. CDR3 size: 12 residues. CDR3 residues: CASRQTSYEQYF. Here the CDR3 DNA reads TGTGCCAGCAGACAGACCTCCTACGAGCAGTACTTC.

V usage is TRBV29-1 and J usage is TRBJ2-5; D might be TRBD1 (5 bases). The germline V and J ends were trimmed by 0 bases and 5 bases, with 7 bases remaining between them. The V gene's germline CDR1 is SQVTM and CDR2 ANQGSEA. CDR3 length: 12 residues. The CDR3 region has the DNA TGCAGCGTTGAAGAACAGGCGGAGACCCAGTACTTC. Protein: CSVEEQAETQYF.

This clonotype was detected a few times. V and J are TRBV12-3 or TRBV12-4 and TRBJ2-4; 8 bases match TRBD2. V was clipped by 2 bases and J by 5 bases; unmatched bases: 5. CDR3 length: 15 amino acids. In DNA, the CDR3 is TGTGCCAGCAGTTTAATCGCCGGGGGGGAAAACATTCAGTACTTC. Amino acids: CASSLIAGGENIQYF.

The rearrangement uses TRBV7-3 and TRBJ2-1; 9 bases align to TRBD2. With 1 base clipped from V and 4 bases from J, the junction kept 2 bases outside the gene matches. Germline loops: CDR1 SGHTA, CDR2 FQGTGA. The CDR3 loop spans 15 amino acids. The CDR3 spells CASSLIAGAYNEQFF. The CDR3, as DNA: TGTGCCAGCAGCTTAATAGCGGGAGCGTACAATGAGCAGTTCTTC.